This T cell receptor beta chain was sequenced in a study of PD-1 blockade in mismatch repair-deficient tumors. The ends were cut back, 4 bases at V and 7 bases at J, with 21 bases in the middle. CDR1 and CDR2 (germline): SGDLS, YYNGEE. The CDR3 is 16 amino acids. Study conclusions and caveats: Tumor-resident clones, often absent from pretreatment blood, expanded after pembrolizumab and then contracted.

On this clone: What it binds is not known.

Mismatch repair deficiency was confirmed in all patients, by PCR or immunohistochemistry. The repertoire was sequenced with immunoSEQ multiplex PCR; TCRdb's copy has only in-frame clones and lacks some. The table shows about 68,000 clones, with roughly 80% occurring only once. Sequences were derived from peripheral blood, sampled 2 weeks after starting pembrolizumab. V usage is TRBV9 and J usage is TRBJ2-1; the D gene is possibly TRBD2 (5 bases). The TCR comes from an adult with mismatch repair-deficient cancer. DNA of the CDR3: TGTGCCAGCAGCCTCCGGACTCCCCTCGCCCCAAATGAGCAGTTCTTC. This translates into CASSLRTPLAPNEQFF.